The rows below give T cell receptor beta chains drawn from one sample of a study of molecular identifiers for immune sequencing clone quantification. Using its own MiXCR run on the PCR reads, TCRdb lists one record per CDR3 protein. The sample has some 41,000 distinct CDR3 sequences; approximately 17% are singletons. The material sequenced was naive CD8+ T cells from blood, with Jurkat cell RNA spiked in. These receptors were collected from a human donor in good health. Some libraries in this study had Jurkat cell RNA spiked in. The conserved cysteine and the conserved F or W are not part of the CDR3 here. Size values are once, few and many counts, or a class for expanded clones, and some rows have none.

V gene: TRBV11-2
CDR3 length: 12
clone size: many
CDR3 protein: ASSFPGPNFEQY

V gene: TRBV6-5
CDR3 length: 12
clone size: few
CDR3 protein: ASSTGGGTYEQY

V gene: TRBV4-2
CDR3 length: 11
clone size: NA
CDR3 protein: ASSQWQAGQLF

V gene: TRBV3-1
CDR3 length: 13
clone size: many
CDR3 protein: ASSRAEENTGELF

V gene: TRBV5-8
CDR3 length: 13
clone size: many
CDR3 protein: ASNSWAQGGVEQF

V gene: TRBV6-2/TRBV6-3
CDR3 length: 13
clone size: few
CDR3 protein: ASSEIAGDYNEQF

V gene: TRBV4-1
CDR3 length: 14
clone size: many
CDR3 protein: ASSPGGSIVPGELF

V gene: TRBV29-1
CDR3 length: 16
clone size: many
CDR3 protein: SVEDLRTSGRFQETQY

V gene: TRBV4-3
CDR3 length: 13
clone size: many
CDR3 protein: ASSRGFAETYEQY

V gene: TRBV6-6
CDR3 length: 17
clone size: many
CDR3 protein: ASSYLPEGSEKPWYEQY

V gene: TRBV9
CDR3 length: 11
clone size: many
CDR3 protein: ASSVEGNTEAF

V gene: TRBV5-8
CDR3 length: 13
clone size: many
CDR3 protein: ASKVRGRKQETQY

V gene: TRBV7-2
CDR3 length: 13
clone size: many
CDR3 protein: ASSSILAGSYEQY

V gene: TRBV24-1
CDR3 length: 13
clone size: NA
CDR3 protein: ATSDLRWGTGELF

V gene: TRBV4-1
CDR3 length: 13
clone size: many
CDR3 protein: ASSQDWGAGQPQH

V gene: TRBV24-1
CDR3 length: 13
clone size: few
CDR3 protein: ATSDLQSGNNEQF

V gene: TRBV4-3
CDR3 length: 11
clone size: many
CDR3 protein: ASSPPDRNTIY

V gene: TRBV7-9
CDR3 length: 12
clone size: many
CDR3 protein: ASSSAKAAYEQY

V gene: TRBV24-1
CDR3 length: 10
clone size: NA
CDR3 protein: ATSDFAHTQY

V gene: TRBV19
CDR3 length: 12
clone size: NA
CDR3 protein: ASSIITGRGELF

V gene: TRBV5-6
CDR3 length: 12
clone size: many
CDR3 protein: ASSQTGSVDTQY

V gene: TRBV6-1
CDR3 length: 12
clone size: many
CDR3 protein: ASREGSGQETQY

V gene: TRBV7-2
CDR3 length: 12
clone size: few
CDR3 protein: ASSLAGLYYEQY

V gene: TRBV12-5
CDR3 length: 10
clone size: many
CDR3 protein: ASGQGVGELF

V gene: TRBV19
CDR3 length: 11
clone size: many
CDR3 protein: ASSMWSTGELF

V gene: TRBV7-2
CDR3 length: 13
clone size: NA
CDR3 protein: ASSLGPRGNYGYT

V gene: TRBV10-3
CDR3 length: 15
clone size: many
CDR3 protein: AISEHVLGVQDNEQF

V gene: TRBV2
CDR3 length: 12
clone size: medium-sized
CDR3 protein: ASSGVGGGYEQY

V gene: TRBV20-1
CDR3 length: 13
clone size: NA
CDR3 protein: SATNRDSIYNEQF

V gene: TRBV2
CDR3 length: 10
clone size: many
CDR3 protein: ASGGLEETQY

V gene: TRBV7-9
CDR3 length: 11
clone size: many
CDR3 protein: ASSWTGPYEQY

V gene: TRBV4-2
CDR3 length: 14
clone size: NA
CDR3 protein: ASSHPYSGRADEQF

V gene: TRBV3-1
CDR3 length: 13
clone size: many
CDR3 protein: ASSQDPTVQETQY

V gene: TRBV7-9
CDR3 length: 13
clone size: NA
CDR3 protein: ANTGSLRVENEQF

V gene: TRBV20-1
CDR3 length: 11
clone size: many
CDR3 protein: SGRLAGAYEQY

V gene: TRBV5-1
CDR3 length: 20
clone size: many
CDR3 protein: ASSPFWPRVTGPQDRGYGYT

V gene: TRBV7-2
CDR3 length: 16
clone size: NA
CDR3 protein: AGSLALVQGRYTGELF

V gene: TRBV6-5
CDR3 length: 16
clone size: many
CDR3 protein: ASSYSYALATWSDTQY

V gene: TRBV21-1
CDR3 length: 12
clone size: many
CDR3 protein: ASSKDRLGETQY

V gene: TRBV19
CDR3 length: 11
clone size: many
CDR3 protein: ANQGAIFNEQF

V gene: TRBV28
CDR3 length: 15
clone size: few
CDR3 protein: ASSSPWRRMTTGELF

V gene: TRBV6-1
CDR3 length: 15
clone size: many
CDR3 protein: ASSGFGPSGSWDTQY

V gene: TRBV20-1
CDR3 length: 7
clone size: many
CDR3 protein: SATDEQF

V gene: TRBV28
CDR3 length: 14
clone size: many
CDR3 protein: ASSFGRGGAKNIQY

V gene: TRBV28
CDR3 length: 14
clone size: many
CDR3 protein: ASSPQLARSSYEQY

V gene: TRBV12-3/TRBV12-4
CDR3 length: 14
clone size: once
CDR3 protein: ASSFFAGWMNTEAF

V gene: TRBV20-1
CDR3 length: 10
clone size: many
CDR3 protein: SAPGGRNGYT

V gene: TRBV12-3/TRBV12-4
CDR3 length: 12
clone size: many
CDR3 protein: ASSLAFSYNEQF

V gene: TRBV27
CDR3 length: 11
clone size: few
CDR3 protein: ASSLLVNSPLH

V gene: TRBV9
CDR3 length: 13
clone size: NA
CDR3 protein: ASSAGLAGGNEQF

V gene: TRBV19
CDR3 length: 14
clone size: many
CDR3 protein: ASSIRGWGYLNEQF

V gene: TRBV4-3
CDR3 length: 13
clone size: many
CDR3 protein: ASSGTGGAYNEQF

V gene: TRBV6-6
CDR3 length: 9
clone size: NA
CDR3 protein: ASSHPGELF

V gene: TRBV15
CDR3 length: 12
clone size: many
CDR3 protein: ATSRLVTGDGYT